Sequencing of this TCR beta chain was carried out in a study of blood T cell repertoires in COVID-19 (dated by TCRdb to 2020 to 2021). Regarding the study in general: Collaborator samples came from the United States, Italy and Spain and covered acute and convalescent phases of COVID-19. The samples were drawn from the first 160 participants of the ongoing ImmuneRACE study and from 1,254 subjects provided by 6 global collaborators. The repertoires were released in a freely available public database intended as a resource for research on the immune response to SARS-CoV-2. Subjects who had been exposed to COVID-19, were actively infected with it, or had recovered from it provided the deeply sampled blood TCRbeta repertoires that made up the dataset. HLA class I and class II types, where available, came from metadata supplied by the sample provider rather than from assay-based typing. The material from the prospective study consisted of cDNA or gDNA derived from T cells, B-cell-depleted T cells, or PBMCs. Nearly every sample came with metadata listing a de-identified subject ID, COVID-19 status, age in years and sex. Paper-wide results and their limitations: The amount of clinical and demographic metadata varied by source and participant and was provided uncurated.

V loses 6 bases at its end and J loses 7 bases; junction bases beyond the gene matches: 11. From its cysteine to its phenylalanine, the CDR3 spans 15 amino acids. The read is trimmed to its CDR3 DNA, 45 bases read in frame from base 1. CDR1 and CDR2 are read off the germline V gene as MDHEN and SYDVKM. This clone was counted a single time. Its antigen is currently not known. Per-base quality was not reported, and no clone a single base away is much larger than it. Samples from volunteer blood donors who had recovered from COVID-19 were contributed by a second Seattle source. The collaborating institutions used their own protocols to collect whole blood in K2EDTA tubes. For TCRbeta analysis, collaborator samples were shipped as frozen whole blood, as isolated PBMCs, or as DNA extracted from either sample type. TCRbeta CDR3 regions were amplified from genomic DNA by means of the immunoSEQ Assay, a bias-controlled multiplex PCR. Regarding the original processing steps: Nucleated cell counts per sample were estimated from amplification of reference gene primers within the assay. Sequence reads were collapsed and filtered to measure the absolute abundance of every unique TCRbeta CDR3 rearrangement. For each sample, productive Simpson clonality was calculated as the square root of Simpson's diversity index over productive rearrangements. The immuneACCESS repertoire file appears here via TCRdb, limited to in-frame rearrangements. These files lack a portion of the clones; in checked studies, under half of the deficit traces to unresolved V genes, and the cause of the others is not known. V, J and clone size reflect that table, while D and trimming were determined from the DNA. Across this sample there are more than 150,000 clones, with 65% to 80% seen only once. Approximately 13% of the sample belongs to the ten largest clones.

This receptor was taken from a man in his fifties who had recovered from COVID-19. The receptor chain draws on TRBV28 and TRBJ2-1; TRBD2 fits 8 bases in the junction. Material: peripheral blood. The CDR3 region: CASSPLAGQSNEQFF. The nucleotide sequence is TGTGCCAGCAGCCCTCTAGCGGGTCAAAGTAATGAGCAGTTCTTC.